This is a list of T cell receptor beta chains from one sample in a study of blood T cell repertoires in COVID-19. Clones were sequenced by immunoSEQ multiplex PCR, and TCRdb holds only the in-frame ones, with some missing. The table has around 200,000 clones, about four fifths seen once; the top ten hold 2.5% to 3%. Sequenced: peripheral blood. The receptors were sampled from a man aged 45-60 years with active or convalescent COVID-19. CDR3s leave out the opening cysteine and the closing phenylalanine or tryptophan. The D gene is left open where the match is weak. Only part of the rows carry a size: once, few, many, or a class if the clone is expanded.

clone size	V gene	J gene	D gene	CDR3 protein
.	TRBV27	TRBJ2-7	TRBD1	ASSFAGQGSYEQY
.	TRBV7-8	TRBJ1-2	.	ASSLRGSEGYT
.	TRBV5-1	TRBJ1-1	TRBD1	ASSRQGAENTEAF
.	TRBV5-1	TRBJ2-3	TRBD2	ASSLGLAVDLGTDTQY
.	TRBV6-1	TRBJ1-1	.	ASSEFAETEAF
.	TRBV27	TRBJ1-2	.	ASSSAPRMGYT
once	TRBV28	TRBJ2-7	.	ASSSFAYEQY
few	TRBV30	TRBJ2-7	.	AWSAGVVGEQY
.	TRBV4-3	TRBJ1-3	TRBD1	ASSQVPGGGNTIY
.	TRBV5-1	TRBJ2-7	TRBD1	ASSSDRGSYEQY
.	TRBV5-8	TRBJ1-6	TRBD1	ASSPLDRANSPLH
.	TRBV27	TRBJ2-7	.	ASSLGGTGFYEQY
.	TRBV19	TRBJ2-7	TRBD1	ASSTRTGGSYEQY
.	TRBV27	TRBJ1-6	.	ASTGLPSSYNSPLH
.	TRBV7-2	TRBJ2-3	.	ASSLDSPTQY
.	TRBV19	TRBJ2-6	.	ASTPGISGANVLT
.	TRBV2	TRBJ1-2	TRBD1	ASMTGGYGYT
few	TRBV7-9	TRBJ1-1	.	ASSDRMNTEAF
.	TRBV7-9	TRBJ1-1	TRBD1	ASSLSLNRGPTEAF
.	TRBV5-4	TRBJ1-1	.	ASTNLYGGDRTEAF
.	TRBV5-1	TRBJ1-1	.	ASSLGAGTEAF
.	TRBV4-3	TRBJ1-5	TRBD1	ASSQDNRGGQPQH
.	TRBV6-5	TRBJ1-4	TRBD1	ASRRQGLGNEKLF
.	TRBV24-1	TRBJ2-1	.	ATSDSNDEQF
few	TRBV6-5	TRBJ1-2	TRBD1	ASSYVGGGRTYGYT
once	TRBV5-1	TRBJ1-1	.	ASSGDWGEAF
.	TRBV30	TRBJ2-3	.	AWSVSGQGRGADTQY
once	TRBV3-1/TRBV3-2	TRBJ1-2	.	ASSQAPLVGGYGYT
.	TRBV6-5	TRBJ2-5	TRBD2	AERGRLPGGETQY
.	TRBV12-2	TRBJ1-2	.	ASRLAGGNYGYT
.	TRBV5-1	TRBJ1-1	.	ASSPQGGNTEAF
.	TRBV2	TRBJ2-5	TRBD1	ASSIPGTGQETQY
.	TRBV25-1	TRBJ1-5	.	ASSEGGSWNQPQH
.	TRBV10-1	TRBJ1-4	.	ASSVTADTTNEKLF
.	TRBV27	TRBJ1-2	TRBD1	ASSSPMTGHYGYT
few	TRBV9	TRBJ2-5	TRBD1	ASSPTQGKEETQY
few	TRBV7-9	TRBJ2-5	TRBD2	ASSSGTSVQETQY
.	TRBV28	TRBJ1-5	.	ASSYSNQPQH
.	TRBV9	TRBJ2-1	TRBD1	ASSVGTGFDNEQF